This paragraph reports one T cell receptor beta chain. Authors' methods: Amplification from reference gene primers served as the basis for estimated nucleated cell counts. The data were produced by immunoSEQ multiplex PCR, yet TCRdb's version contains in-frame clones alone and is incomplete. D and trimming were read from the DNA, whereas the V and J calls and clone size are those reported in that table. Of 250,000 or so clones listed, about 83% are singletons. The record originates from a study of blood T cell repertoires in COVID-19. On the study more broadly: PBMCs, B-cell-depleted T cells, or T cells were the source of the cDNA or gDNA that made up the material.

Deletions cut 8 bases from V and 2 bases from J, with 14 bases between. The germline V gene has CDR1 SNHLY and CDR2 FYNNEI. The CDR3 is 14 residues long. This rearrangement joins TRBV2 to TRBJ2-3; D is possibly TRBD2 (6 bases). Sequencing input: peripheral blood. This TCR was recovered from a man aged 45-60 years with acute or convalescent COVID-19. CDR3 sequence: CASGGRELTDTQYF. CDR3 coding DNA: TGTGCCAGCGGTGGACGGGAGCTCACAGATACGCAGTATTTT.